These 14 T cell receptor beta chains were all obtained from the same sample, sequenced in a study of cytomegalovirus exposure and HLA in healthy donors. Using immunoSEQ multiplex PCR, the repertoire was profiled, and TCRdb retains in-frame clones only, with some absent. Of over 110,000 clones in the sample, 84% were seen once. Material: PBMCs. Every receptor here comes from a woman in her 30s in good health and CMV-seronegative.

CDR3 sequence reads: CASSQGQGGNEKLFF. DNA of the CDR3: TGCGCCAGCAGCCAAGGACAGGGAGGGAATGAAAAACTGTTTTTT. The gene calls are TRBV5-1 and TRBJ1-4; TRBD1 aligns across 8 bases. J gave up 5 bases and V 4 bases, and 7 bases lay outside the gene matches. The CDR3 runs 15 residues. CDR1 is SGHRS, CDR2 YFSETQ, per germline.

V gene TRBV10-2 combines with J gene TRBJ1-4, with D tentatively TRBD1 (6 bases). This CDR3 comprises 13 residues. The V gene lost 2 bases and the J gene lost 12 bases, with 13 bases spanning the gap. The V gene's germline CDR1 is WSHSY and CDR2 SAAADI. CDR3 coding DNA: TGCGCCAGCAGTGAGGTCGGGGGGCGGGAACTGTTTTTT. Residues: CASSEVGGRELFF.

The J gene is TRBJ2-7, the V gene TRBV27, with a weak D call TRBD2 (6 bases). V dropped 0 bases and J dropped 12 bases, with 18 bases sitting between them. The CDR3 sequence is 14 residues long. Germline V lookup: CDR1 MNHEY, CDR2 SMNVEV (reference sequence). The CDR3 reads CASSLSGQAGSRYF. DNA of the CDR3: TGTGCCAGCAGTTTATCGGGGCAAGCGGGCAGCAGGTACTTC.

CDR3 amino acids: CASSLTSGVYEQYF. The CDR3 region has the DNA TGCGCCAGCAGCTTGACTAGCGGGGTTTACGAGCAGTACTTC. This sequence joins TRBV5-1 and TRBJ2-7; 10 bases agree with TRBD2. V was clipped by 1 base and J by 4 bases; unmatched bases: 2. The CDR3 has 14 residues. Germline lookup yields CDR1 SGHRS and CDR2 YFSETQ. Filled out from reference TRBV5-1 and TRBJ2-7, the complete variable domain reads KAGVTQTPRYLIKTRGQQVTLSCSPISGHRSVSWYQQTPGQGLQFLFEYFSETQRNKGNFPGRFSGRQFSNSRSEMNVSTLELGDSALYLCASSLTSGVYEQYFGPGTRLTVT.

The rearrangement uses TRBV27 and TRBJ2-7; D perhaps matches TRBD2 (7 bases). V lost 3 bases and J 2 bases, leaving 11 bases between the germline ends. Germline CDR1 MNHEY, CDR2 SMNVEV (reference sequence). The CDR3 length is 14 residues. The CDR3 bases are TGTGCCAGCAGTTTGGCGGGGGCCGCCTACGAGCAGTACTTC. Its protein product is CASSLAGAAYEQYF.

V and J are TRBV2 and TRBJ1-2; 7 nucleotides align to TRBD1. Germline V gives CDR1 SNHLY, CDR2 FYNNEI. J gave up 2 bases and V 6 bases, and 3 bases lay outside the gene matches. This CDR3 spans 13 amino acids. The CDR3 protein is CASRTQGNYGYTF. The CDR3 DNA reads TGTGCCAGCAGGACACAGGGGAACTATGGCTACACCTTC.

This clone was seen only once. This chain connects TRBV5-5 to TRBJ1-3, with D unresolved. Germline V gene sequence: CDR1 SGHKS, CDR2 YYEKEE (reference sequence). The CDR3 covers 15 residues. The V end was cut by 5 bases, the J end by 7 bases, with 19 bases between. For the CDR3, the DNA is TGTGCCAGCAGTTTCACGGGGTCTATCGGGAACACCATATATTTT. Its translation: CASSFTGSIGNTIYF.

The chain is built from TRBV27 and TRBJ2-7; 11 bases fit TRBD2. The CDR3 contains 15 residues. CDR1 is MNHEY, CDR2 SMNVEV, per germline (reference sequence). V lost 1 base to trimming and J lost 6 bases; unmatched junction nucleotides: 5. The CDR3 protein is CASSLLAGGPGEQYF. In DNA, the CDR3 is TGTGCCAGCAGTTTATTAGCGGGGGGGCCGGGCGAGCAGTACTTC.

Written as DNA, the CDR3 is TGTGCCAGCAGCTTAGAGGGACAGGGGAACACTGAAGCTTTCTTT. Its translation: CASSLEGQGNTEAFF. V usage is TRBV11-2 and J usage is TRBJ1-1, with 9 nucleotides matching TRBD1. This CDR3 is 15 amino acids long. After removal of 0 bases from V and 1 base from J, the junction contained 0 bases not matched to a gene. The germline V gene has CDR1 SGHAT and CDR2 FQNNGV.

This clone has just a few counts. This chain joins TRBV30 and TRBJ1-6; 9 bases map to TRBD1. This CDR3 region has 14 residues. V dropped 5 bases and J dropped 7; count of bases not matched to a gene: 6. Germline CDR1 reads GTSNPN; CDR2 reads SVGIG (reference sequence). The CDR3 spells CAWLTGGGNSPLHF. In DNA, the CDR3 is TGTGCCTGGTTAACAGGGGGCGGCAATTCACCCCTCCACTTT.

The table lists this clone with a count of one. The rearrangement joins TRBV2 to TRBJ2-7; D may be TRBD1 (6 bases). Per the germline V gene, CDR1 is SNHLY and CDR2 is FYNNEI. The CDR3 has 12 residues. Trimming shortened V by 6 bases and J by 7 bases, and 13 bases separated the two germline ends. This CDR3 is CASRKTGPEQYF. The CDR3 region has the DNA TGTGCCAGCAGAAAGACAGGACCGGAGCAGTACTTC.

This chain uses TRBV6-5 with TRBJ1-1; D not certain. Per germline, CDR1 MNHEY and CDR2 SVGAGI. V lost 8 bases and J lost 1, with 11 bases in between. The length of the CDR3 is 13 residues. This CDR3 reads CASFGRANTEAFF. In DNA, the CDR3 is TGTGCCAGCTTTGGGCGGGCGAACACTGAAGCTTTCTTT.

J is TRBJ2-5 and V is TRBV4-2; TRBD2 aligns across 7 bases. Germline values: CDR1 LGHNA, CDR2 YNFKEQ. The CDR3 consists of 14 residues. Trimming at V came to 4 bases and at J to 4 bases, leaving 6 bases not matched to a gene. CDR3 in amino acids: CASSRRAGSETQYF. The CDR3 DNA reads TGTGCCAGCAGCCGCCGAGCGGGGTCAGAGACCCAGTACTTC.

The V gene is TRBV5-1, the J gene TRBJ2-3; no reliable D call. The CDR3 is made up of 16 amino acids. V was trimmed by 0 bases and J by 0 bases, leaving 11 bases between them. Germline-derived CDR1 and CDR2 are SGHRS and YFSETQ. For the CDR3, the DNA is TGCGCCAGCAGCTTGGACTACACGACTAGCACAGATACGCAGTATTTT. The encoded protein is CASSLDYTTSTDTQYF.